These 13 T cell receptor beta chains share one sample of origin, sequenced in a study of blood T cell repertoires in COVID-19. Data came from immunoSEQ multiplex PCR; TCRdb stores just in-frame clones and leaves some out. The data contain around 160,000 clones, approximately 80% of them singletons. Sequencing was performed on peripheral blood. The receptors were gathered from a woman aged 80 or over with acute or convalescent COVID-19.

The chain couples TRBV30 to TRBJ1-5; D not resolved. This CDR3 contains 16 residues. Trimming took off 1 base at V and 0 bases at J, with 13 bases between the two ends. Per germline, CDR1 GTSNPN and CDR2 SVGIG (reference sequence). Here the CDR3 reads CAWSGPGRSSNQPQHF. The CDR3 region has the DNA TGTGCCTGGAGTGGCCCGGGGAGGAGTAGCAATCAGCCCCAGCATTTT.

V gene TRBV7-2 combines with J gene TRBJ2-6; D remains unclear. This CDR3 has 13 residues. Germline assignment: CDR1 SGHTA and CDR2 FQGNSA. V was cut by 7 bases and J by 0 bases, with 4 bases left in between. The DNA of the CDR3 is TGTGCCAGCACCATCTCTGGGGCCAACGTCCTGACTTTC. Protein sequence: CASTISGANVLTF.

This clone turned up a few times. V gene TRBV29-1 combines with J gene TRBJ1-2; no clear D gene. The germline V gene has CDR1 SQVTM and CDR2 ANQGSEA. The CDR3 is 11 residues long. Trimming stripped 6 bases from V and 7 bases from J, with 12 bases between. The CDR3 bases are TGCAGCGTGGTTGAGGTCGGTGGCTACACCTTC. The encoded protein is CSVVEVGGYTF. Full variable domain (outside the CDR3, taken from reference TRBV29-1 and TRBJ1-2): SAVISQKPSRDICQRGTSLTIQCQVDSQVTMMFWYRQQPGQSLTLIATANQGSEATYESGFVIDKFPISRPNLTFSTLTVSNMSPEDSSIYLCSVVEVGGYTFGSGTRLTVV.

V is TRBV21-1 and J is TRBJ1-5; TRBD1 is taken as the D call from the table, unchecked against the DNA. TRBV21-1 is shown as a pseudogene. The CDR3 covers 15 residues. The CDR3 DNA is TGTGCCAGCAGCAACTCAGGGGGCGGCAATCAGCCCCAGCATTTT. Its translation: CASSNSGGGNQPQHF.

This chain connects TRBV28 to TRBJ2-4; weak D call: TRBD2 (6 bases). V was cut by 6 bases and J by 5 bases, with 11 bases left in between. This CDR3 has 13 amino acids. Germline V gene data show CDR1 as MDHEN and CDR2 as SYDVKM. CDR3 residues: CASSPGSENIQYF. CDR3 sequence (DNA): TGTGCCAGCAGCCCCGGGAGCGAAAACATTCAGTACTTC. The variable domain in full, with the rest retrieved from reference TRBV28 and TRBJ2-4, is DVKVTQSSRYLVKRTGEKVFLECVQDMDHENMFWYRQDPGLGLRLIYFSYDVKMKEKGDIPEGYSVSREKKERFSLILESASTNQTSMYLCASSPGSENIQYFGAGTRLSVL.

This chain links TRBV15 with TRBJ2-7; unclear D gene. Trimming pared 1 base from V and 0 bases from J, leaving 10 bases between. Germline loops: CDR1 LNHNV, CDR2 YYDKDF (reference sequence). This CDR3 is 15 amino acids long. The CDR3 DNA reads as TGTGCCACCAGCAGAGGGGCAGAAAGCTCCTACGAGCAGTACTTC. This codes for CATSRGAESSYEQYF.

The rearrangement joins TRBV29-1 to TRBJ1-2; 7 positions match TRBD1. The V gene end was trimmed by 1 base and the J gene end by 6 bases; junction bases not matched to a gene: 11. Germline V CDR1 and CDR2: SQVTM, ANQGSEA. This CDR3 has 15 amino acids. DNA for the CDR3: TGCAGCGTTGAAGGGGAAGTATTAGGGGGCAATGGCTACACCTTC. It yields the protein CSVEGEVLGGNGYTF.

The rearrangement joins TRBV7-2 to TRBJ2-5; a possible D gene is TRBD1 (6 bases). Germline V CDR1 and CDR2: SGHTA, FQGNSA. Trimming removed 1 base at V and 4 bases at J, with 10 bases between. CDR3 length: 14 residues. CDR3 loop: CASSLGLGGETQYF. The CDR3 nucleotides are TGTGCCAGCAGCTTAGGGCTAGGGGGAGAGACCCAGTACTTC.

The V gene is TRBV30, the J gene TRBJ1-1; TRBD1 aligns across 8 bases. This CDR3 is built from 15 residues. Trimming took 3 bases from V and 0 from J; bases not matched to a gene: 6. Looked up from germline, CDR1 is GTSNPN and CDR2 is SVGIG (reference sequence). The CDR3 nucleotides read TGTGCCTGGAGGGACAGGGCCTCCATGAACACTGAAGCTTTCTTT. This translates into CAWRDRASMNTEAFF.

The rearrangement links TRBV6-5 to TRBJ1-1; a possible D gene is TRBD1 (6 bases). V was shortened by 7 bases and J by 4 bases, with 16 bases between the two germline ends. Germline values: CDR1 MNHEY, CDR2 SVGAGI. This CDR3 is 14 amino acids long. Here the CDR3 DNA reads TGTGCCAGCACCTGGGACACCCTGAGCACTGAAGCTTTCTTT. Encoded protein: CASTWDTLSTEAFF.

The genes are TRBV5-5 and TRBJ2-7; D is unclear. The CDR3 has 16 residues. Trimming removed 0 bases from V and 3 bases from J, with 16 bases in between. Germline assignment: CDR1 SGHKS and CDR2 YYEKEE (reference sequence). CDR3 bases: TGTGCCAGCAGCTTGGCCATTAACTCCTATAGCTACGAGCAGTACTTC. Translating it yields CASSLAINSYSYEQYF. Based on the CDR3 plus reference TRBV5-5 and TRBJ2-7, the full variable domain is DAGVTQSPTHLIKTRGQQVTLRCSPISGHKSVSWYQQVLGQGPQFIFQYYEKEERGRGNFPDRFSARQFPNYSSELNVNALLLGDSALYLCASSLAINSYSYEQYFGPGTRLTVT.

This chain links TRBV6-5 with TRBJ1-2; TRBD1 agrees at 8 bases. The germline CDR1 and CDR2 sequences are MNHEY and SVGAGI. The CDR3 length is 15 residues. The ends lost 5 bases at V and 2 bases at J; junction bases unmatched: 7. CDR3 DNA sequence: TGTGCCAGCAGTCCCAAAAGACAGGGGAACTATGGCTACACCTTC. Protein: CASSPKRQGNYGYTF.

This CDR3 is CASSQGTYRGTEAFF. The DNA of the CDR3 is TGTGCCAGCAGTCAGGGGACATATCGCGGCACTGAAGCTTTCTTT. The chain employs TRBV3-1 (or the pseudogene TRBV3-2) and TRBJ1-1; D might be TRBD1 (6 bases). The CDR3 is 15 amino acids. Trimming shortened V by 6 bases and J by 4 bases, and 18 bases separated the two germline ends. Germline CDR1 is LGHDT and CDR2 is YNNKEL (reference sequence).